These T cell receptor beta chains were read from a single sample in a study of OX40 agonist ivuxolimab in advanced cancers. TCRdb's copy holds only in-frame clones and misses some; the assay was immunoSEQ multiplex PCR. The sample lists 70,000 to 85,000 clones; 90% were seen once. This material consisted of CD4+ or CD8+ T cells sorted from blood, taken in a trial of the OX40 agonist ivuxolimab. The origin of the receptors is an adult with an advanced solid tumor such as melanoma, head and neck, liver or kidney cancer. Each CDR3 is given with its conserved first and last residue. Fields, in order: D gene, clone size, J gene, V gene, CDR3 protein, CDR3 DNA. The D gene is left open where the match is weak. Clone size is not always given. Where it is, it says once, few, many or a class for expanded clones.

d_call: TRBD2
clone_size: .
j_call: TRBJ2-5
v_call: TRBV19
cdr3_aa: CASKPGSGRAETQYF
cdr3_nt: TGTGCCAGTAAACCCGGTAGCGGGAGGGCGGAGACCCAGTACTTC

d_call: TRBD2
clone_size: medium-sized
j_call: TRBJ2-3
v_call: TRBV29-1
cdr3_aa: CSVESGGTDTQYF
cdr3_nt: TGCAGCGTTGAATCGGGGGGGACAGATACGCAGTATTTT

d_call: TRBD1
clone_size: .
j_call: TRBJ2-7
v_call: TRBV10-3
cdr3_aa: CAIRGQGGSYEQYF
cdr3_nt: TGTGCCATCAGGGGACAGGGTGGCTCCTACGAGCAGTACTTC

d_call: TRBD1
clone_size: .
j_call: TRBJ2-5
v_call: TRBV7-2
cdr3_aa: CASRGTIYGDRGKTQYF
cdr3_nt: TGTGCCAGCAGAGGGACAATATACGGGGACAGGGGGAAGACCCAGTACTTC

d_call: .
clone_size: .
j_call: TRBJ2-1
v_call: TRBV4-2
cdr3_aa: CASSQPLLGPRNEQFF
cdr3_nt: TGTGCCAGCAGCCAACCTCTTCTAGGACCTCGGAATGAGCAGTTCTTC

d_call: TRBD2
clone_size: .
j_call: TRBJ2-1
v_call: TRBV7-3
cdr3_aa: CASSAKHDGRGNEQFF
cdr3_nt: TGTGCCAGCAGCGCGAAACACGACGGGAGGGGAAATGAGCAGTTCTTC

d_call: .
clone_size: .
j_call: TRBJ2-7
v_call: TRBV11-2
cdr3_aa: CASSPWSYEQYF
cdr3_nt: TGTGCCAGCAGCCCGTGGAGCTACGAGCAGTACTTC

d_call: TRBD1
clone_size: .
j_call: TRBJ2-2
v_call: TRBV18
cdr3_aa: CASSPQQNRGLGTGELFF
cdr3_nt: TGTGCCAGCTCACCACAACAAAACAGGGGGCTAGGCACCGGGGAGCTGTTTTTT

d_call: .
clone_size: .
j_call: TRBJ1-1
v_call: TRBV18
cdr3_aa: CASSPGMNTEAFF
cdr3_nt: TGTGCCAGCTCACCAGGGATGAACACTGAAGCTTTCTTT

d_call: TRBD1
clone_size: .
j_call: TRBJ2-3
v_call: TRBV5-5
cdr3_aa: CASSLGGQGPDTQYF
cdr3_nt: TGTGCCAGCAGCTTGGGGGGACAGGGCCCAGATACGCAGTATTTT

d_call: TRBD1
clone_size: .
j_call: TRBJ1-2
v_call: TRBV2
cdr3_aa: CASSDIRGPGGYTF
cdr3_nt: TGTGCCAGCAGTGACATCAGGGGGCCAGGGGGCTACACCTTC

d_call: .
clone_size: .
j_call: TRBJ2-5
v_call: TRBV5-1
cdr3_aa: CASSLVGEETQYF
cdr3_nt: TGCGCCAGCAGCTTGGTGGGGGAGGAGACCCAGTACTTC

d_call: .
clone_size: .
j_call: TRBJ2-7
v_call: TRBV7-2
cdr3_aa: CASSPLSGRSYEQYF
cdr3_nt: TGTGCCAGCAGCCCCCTTTCCGGGCGGTCCTACGAGCAGTACTTC

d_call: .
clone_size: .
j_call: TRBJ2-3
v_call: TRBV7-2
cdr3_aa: CASSFEGGTDTQYF
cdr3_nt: TGTGCCAGCAGCTTTGAGGGAGGCACAGATACGCAGTATTTT

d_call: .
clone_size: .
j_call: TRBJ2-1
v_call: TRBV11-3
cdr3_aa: CASSSGLFNEQFF
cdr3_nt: TGTGCCAGCAGCTCGGGACTTTTCAATGAGCAGTTCTTC

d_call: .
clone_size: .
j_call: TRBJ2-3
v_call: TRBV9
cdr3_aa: CASSARPKDTQYF
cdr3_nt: TGTGCCAGCAGCGCCCGACCTAAGGATACGCAGTATTTT

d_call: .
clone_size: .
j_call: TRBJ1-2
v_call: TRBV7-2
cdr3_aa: CASSSFDRDGYGYTF
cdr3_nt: TGTGCCAGCAGCTCCTTTGACCGAGATGGCTATGGCTACACCTTC

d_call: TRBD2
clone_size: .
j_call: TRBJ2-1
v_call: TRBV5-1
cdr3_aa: CASSLGLAGAYNEQFF
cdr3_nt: TGCGCCAGCAGCTTGGGACTAGCGGGAGCTTACAATGAGCAGTTCTTC

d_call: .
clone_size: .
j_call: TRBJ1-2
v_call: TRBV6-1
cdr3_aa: CASSEALKQGRGYTF
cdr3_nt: TGTGCCAGCAGTGAAGCGCTTAAACAGGGCAGGGGCTACACCTTC

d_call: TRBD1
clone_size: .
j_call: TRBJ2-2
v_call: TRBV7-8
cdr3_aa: CASSLPAGLRQGANTGELFF
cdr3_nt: TGTGCCAGCAGCCTACCTGCCGGTCTGAGACAGGGGGCTAATACCGGGGAGCTGTTTTTT

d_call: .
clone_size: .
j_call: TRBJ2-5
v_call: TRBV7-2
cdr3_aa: CASSLGGKEETQYF
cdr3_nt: TGTGCCAGCAGCTTAGGGGGAAAAGAAGAGACCCAGTACTTC

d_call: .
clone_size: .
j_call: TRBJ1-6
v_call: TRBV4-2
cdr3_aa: CASSQEDFRSYNSPLHF
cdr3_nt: TGTGCCAGCAGCCAAGAGGATTTTCGCTCCTATAATTCACCCCTCCACTTT

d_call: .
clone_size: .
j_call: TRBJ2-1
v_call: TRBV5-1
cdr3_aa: CASSLEGTYNEQFF
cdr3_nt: TGCGCCAGCAGCTTGGAGGGGACCTACAATGAGCAGTTCTTC

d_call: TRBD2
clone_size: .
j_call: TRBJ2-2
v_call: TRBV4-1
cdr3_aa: CASSQDRGRSGELFF
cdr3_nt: TGCGCCAGCAGCCAAGATCGCGGGAGATCCGGGGAGCTGTTTTTT

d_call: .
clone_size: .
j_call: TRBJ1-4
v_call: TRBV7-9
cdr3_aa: CASSPQGEGEKLFF
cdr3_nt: TGTGCCAGCAGCCCCCAGGGAGAAGGGGAAAAACTGTTTTTT

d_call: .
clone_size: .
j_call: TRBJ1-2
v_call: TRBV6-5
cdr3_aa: CASSFPTFGYTF
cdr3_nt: TGTGCCAGCAGTTTCCCCACGTTCGGCTACACCTTC

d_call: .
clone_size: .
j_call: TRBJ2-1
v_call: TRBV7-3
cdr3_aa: CASSWSGYNEQFF
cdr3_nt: TGTGCCAGCAGCTGGTCCGGATACAATGAGCAGTTCTTC